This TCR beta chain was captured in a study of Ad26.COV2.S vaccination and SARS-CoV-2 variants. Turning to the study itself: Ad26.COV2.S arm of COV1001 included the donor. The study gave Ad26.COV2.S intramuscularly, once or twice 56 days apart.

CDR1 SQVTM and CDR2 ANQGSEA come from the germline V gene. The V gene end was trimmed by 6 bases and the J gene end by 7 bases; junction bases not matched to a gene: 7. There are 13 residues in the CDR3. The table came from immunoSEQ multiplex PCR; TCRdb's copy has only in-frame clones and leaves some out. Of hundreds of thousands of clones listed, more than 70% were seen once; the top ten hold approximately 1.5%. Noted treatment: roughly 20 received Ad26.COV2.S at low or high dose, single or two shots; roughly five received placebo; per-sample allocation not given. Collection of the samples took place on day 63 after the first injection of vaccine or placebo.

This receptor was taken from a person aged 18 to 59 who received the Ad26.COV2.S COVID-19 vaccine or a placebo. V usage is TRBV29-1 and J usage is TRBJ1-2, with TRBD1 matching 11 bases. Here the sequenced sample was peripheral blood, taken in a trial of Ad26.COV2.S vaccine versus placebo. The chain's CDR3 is CSVPGQGASGYTF. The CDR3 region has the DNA TGCAGCGTACCAGGACAGGGGGCGAGTGGCTACACCTTC.